The clone carrying this TCR beta chain was counted a few times. The antigen remains unidentified. CD45RO/CCR7/CD25/CD127/CD95/CD27 separated CD4+ naive, central memory, regulatory and stem cell-like memory cells by sorting. Trimming pared 0 bases from V and 3 bases from J, leaving 6 bases between. This CDR3 has 14 amino acids. CDR1 and CDR2 from the germline V gene are WSHSY and SAAADI. Sequenced material consisted of expressed TCRB transcripts (all of the isolated RNA was reverse transcribed). Libraries were prepared by immunoSEQ multiplex PCR; TCRdb keeps only in-frame clonotypes and omits some of them. The data hold 640,000 or so clones, with roughly 13% observed a single time. The data derive from a study of beta chain features in type 1 diabetes. Study observations and caveats: For Type 1 diabetes patients, all four CD4+ subsets carried TCRB CDR3s that were moderately but significantly shorter. These data did not resolve whether HLA type affects TCRB rearrangement. Across patients, naive, central memory and Treg TCRB repertoires exhibited apparently greater similarity than was observed across healthy donors.

The V call is TRBV10-2, the J call TRBJ2-1; D unclear. The clonotype was recovered from a man between 18 and 29 years old with type 1 diabetes. The specimen was naive CD4+ T cells from blood. The CDR3 sequence: CASSESLSYNEQFF. The CDR3 bases are TGCGCCAGCAGTGAGTCGTTAAGCTACAATGAGCAGTTCTTC.